These 2 T cell receptor beta chains share one sample of origin, sequenced in a study of chemoradiotherapy in HPV16-positive cancers (dated by TCRdb to the early 2020s). Preparation of the library involved the immunoSEQ multiplex PCR assay. Sourced from immuneACCESS, this table was stored by TCRdb with only in-frame sequences that have V and J called. A share of the clones is absent; for the studies checked, an unresolved V gene accounts for under half, and the remainder has no known explanation. Counted in this sample were 25,000 to 30,000 clones; about 94% of them appeared once. The ten largest clones represent roughly 18% of the sample. The source was blood, collected from a patient who underwent chemoradiotherapy. The source is a human donor with HPV-associated anogenital cancer.

V usage is TRBV5-6 and J usage is TRBJ1-2; TRBD1 might be the D (6 bases). Germline CDR1 SGHDT, CDR2 YYEEEE. V gave up 1 base and J gave up 8 bases, with 18 bases separating them. The CDR3 has 15 residues. The CDR3 sequence: CASSLRGAPRGGYTF. Here the CDR3 DNA reads TGTGCCAGCAGCTTGCGTGGGGCCCCGAGGGGGGGCTACACCTTC.

J is TRBJ1-2 and V is TRBV4-2; 7 bases map to TRBD1. The junction had 4 bases not matched to a gene; V was cut back by 4 bases and J by 2 bases. The CDR3 extends over 14 amino acids. The germline V gene has CDR1 LGHNA and CDR2 YNFKEQ. The CDR3 is CASSPRDRNYGYTF. The CDR3 bases are TGTGCCAGCAGCCCCCGGGACAGAAACTATGGCTACACCTTC.